The sequence of this T cell receptor (beta chain) was determined in a study of a mutant IDH1 vaccine in newly diagnosed glioma. Study information: Previous care, which was radiotherapy, temozolomide, or both, most often involved both.

The germline V gene has CDR1 LNHDA and CDR2 SQIVND (reference sequence). This CDR3 has 16 residues. Trimming shortened V by 7 bases and J by 0 bases, and 13 bases separated the two germline ends. Indicated time point: week 35, safety follow-up. In the vaccine, a single dose held 300 ug of the mutant IDH1 20-mer peptide, along with topical imiquimod. The repertoire was sequenced with immunoSEQ multiplex PCR; TCRdb's copy has only in-frame clones and lacks some. The sample records roughly 25,000 clones, around four fifths being singletons. Remarks on this clone: What it binds is not known.

Specimen: PBMCs, collected from a glioma patient whose treatment included an IDH1 peptide vaccine. This chain uses TRBV19 with TRBJ2-6; D is possibly TRBD1 (5 bases). This clonotype originated in a man between 25 and 39 years old with glioma. In nucleotides, the CDR3 is TGTGCCAGTAATGACAGCCCTAGCTCTGGGGCCAACGTCCTGACTTTC. This translates into CASNDSPSSGANVLTF.